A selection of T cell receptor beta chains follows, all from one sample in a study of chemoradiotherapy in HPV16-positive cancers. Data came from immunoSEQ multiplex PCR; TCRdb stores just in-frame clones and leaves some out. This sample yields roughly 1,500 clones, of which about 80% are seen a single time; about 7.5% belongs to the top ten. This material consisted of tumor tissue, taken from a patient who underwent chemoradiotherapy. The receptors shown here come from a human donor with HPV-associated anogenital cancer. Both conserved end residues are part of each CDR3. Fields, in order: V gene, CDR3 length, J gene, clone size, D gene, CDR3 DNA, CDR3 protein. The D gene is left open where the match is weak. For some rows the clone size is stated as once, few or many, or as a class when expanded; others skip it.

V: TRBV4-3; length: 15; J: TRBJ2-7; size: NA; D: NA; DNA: TGCGCCAGCAGCCAAGAGGAAGGACCACTACGAGGGCAGTACTTC; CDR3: CASSQEEGPLRGQYF
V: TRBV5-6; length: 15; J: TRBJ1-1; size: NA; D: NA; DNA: TGTGCCAGCAGCTTGGCCGGGGGGATGAACACTGAAGCTTTCTTT; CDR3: CASSLAGGMNTEAFF
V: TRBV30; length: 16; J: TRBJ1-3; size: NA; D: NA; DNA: TGTGCCTGGAGGGGAAAAGGGACATCCTCTGGAAACACCATATATTTT; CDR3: CAWRGKGTSSGNTIYF
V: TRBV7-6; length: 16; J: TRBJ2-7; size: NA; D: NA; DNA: TGTGCCAGCAGCCCAAACGAAGGGCCTAGTATATACGAGCAGTACTTC; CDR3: CASSPNEGPSIYEQYF
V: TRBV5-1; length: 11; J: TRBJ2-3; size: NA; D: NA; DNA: TGCGCCAGCAGCGGAGGAGATACGCAGTATTTT; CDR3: CASSGGDTQYF
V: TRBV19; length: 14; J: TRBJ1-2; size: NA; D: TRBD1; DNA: TGTGCCAGTAGGGGACAGGGAGACAACTATGGCTACACCTTC; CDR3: CASRGQGDNYGYTF
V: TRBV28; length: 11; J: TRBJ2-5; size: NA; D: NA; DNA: TGTGCCAGCAGTTTATTAGAGACCCAGTACTTC; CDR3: CASSLLETQYF
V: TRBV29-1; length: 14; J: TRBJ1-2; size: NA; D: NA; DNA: TGCAGCGTTGTGAGGGACCCCTGGGACTATGGCTACACCTTC; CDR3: CSVVRDPWDYGYTF
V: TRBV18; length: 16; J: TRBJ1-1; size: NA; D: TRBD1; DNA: TGTGCCAGCTCCCCAACAGCGACAGGGCTGAACACTGAAGCTTTCTTT; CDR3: CASSPTATGLNTEAFF
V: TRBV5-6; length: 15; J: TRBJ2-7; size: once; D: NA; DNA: TGTGCCAGCAGCTTCCAACCGGGACACACCTACGAGCAGTACTTC; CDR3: CASSFQPGHTYEQYF
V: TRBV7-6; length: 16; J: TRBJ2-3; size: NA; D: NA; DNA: TGTGCCAGCAGCTTAGGCGAGGAGGCCCTCACAGATACGCAGTATTTT; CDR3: CASSLGEEALTDTQYF
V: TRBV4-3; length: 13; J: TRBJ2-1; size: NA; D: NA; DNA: TGCGCCAGCAGCCCGCCGGGAGCCAATGAGCAGTTCTTC; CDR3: CASSPPGANEQFF
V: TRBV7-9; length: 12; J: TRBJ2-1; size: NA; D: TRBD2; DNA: TGTGCCAGCAGCCCCCCGGGGGGGCCGCAGTTCTTC; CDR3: CASSPPGGPQFF
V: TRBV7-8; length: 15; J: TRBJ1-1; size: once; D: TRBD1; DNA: TGTGCCAGCAGCTGGGGACAGAGCATGAACACTGAAGCTTTCTTT; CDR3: CASSWGQSMNTEAFF
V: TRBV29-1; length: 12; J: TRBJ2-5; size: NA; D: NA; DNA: TGCAGCACTCGCAGGGTGGGGGAGACCCAGTACTTC; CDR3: CSTRRVGETQYF
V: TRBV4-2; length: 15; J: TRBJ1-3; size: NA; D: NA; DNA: TGTGCCAGCAGCCAAGCGCGGATCTCTGGAAACACCATATATTTT; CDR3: CASSQARISGNTIYF
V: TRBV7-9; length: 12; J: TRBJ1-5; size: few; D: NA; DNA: TGTGCCAGCAGCTTGGAGAATCAGCCCCAGCATTTT; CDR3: CASSLENQPQHF
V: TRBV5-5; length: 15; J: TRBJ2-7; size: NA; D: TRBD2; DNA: TGTGCCAGCAGCTCTAGGACTAGCGGGGGAGGAGAGCAGTACTTC; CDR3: CASSSRTSGGGEQYF
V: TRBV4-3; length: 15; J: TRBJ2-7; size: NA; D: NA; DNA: TGCGCCAGCAGCCAAGAGTCAGGGGTGTACTACGAGCAGTACTTC; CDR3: CASSQESGVYYEQYF
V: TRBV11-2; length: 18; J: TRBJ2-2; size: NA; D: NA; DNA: TGTGCCAGCAGCTTAGGCTATGCGGAATCCTCGAACACCGGGGAGCTGTTTTTT; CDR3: CASSLGYAESSNTGELFF
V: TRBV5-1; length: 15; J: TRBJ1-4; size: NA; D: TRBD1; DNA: TGCGCCAGCAGCCAGGCCGGGACAGGGGATGAAAAACTGTTTTTT; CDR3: CASSQAGTGDEKLFF
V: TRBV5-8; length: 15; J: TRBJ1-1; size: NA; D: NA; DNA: TGTGCCAGCAGCTGGTCCCCCCCATTGAACACTGAAGCTTTCTTT; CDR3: CASSWSPPLNTEAFF